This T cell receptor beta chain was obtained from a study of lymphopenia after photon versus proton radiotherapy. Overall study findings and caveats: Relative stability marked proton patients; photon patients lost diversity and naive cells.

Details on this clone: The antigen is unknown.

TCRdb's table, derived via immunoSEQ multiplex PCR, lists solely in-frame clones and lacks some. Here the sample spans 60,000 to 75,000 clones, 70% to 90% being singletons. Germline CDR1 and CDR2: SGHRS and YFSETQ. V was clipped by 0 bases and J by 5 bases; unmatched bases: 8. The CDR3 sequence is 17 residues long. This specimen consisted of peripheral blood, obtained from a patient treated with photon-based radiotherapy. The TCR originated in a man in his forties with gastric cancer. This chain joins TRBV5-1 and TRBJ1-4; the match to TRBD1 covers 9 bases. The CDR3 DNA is TGCGCCAGCAGCTTGGCGGGGACAGGGAAAGGCAATGAAAAACTGTTTTTT. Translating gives CASSLAGTGKGNEKLFF.